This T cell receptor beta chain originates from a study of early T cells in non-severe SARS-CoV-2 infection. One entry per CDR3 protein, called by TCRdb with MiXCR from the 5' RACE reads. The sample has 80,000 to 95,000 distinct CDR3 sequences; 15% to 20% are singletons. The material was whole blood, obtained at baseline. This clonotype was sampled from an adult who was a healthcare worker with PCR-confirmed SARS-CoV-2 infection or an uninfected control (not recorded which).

Written as DNA, the CDR3 is TGCAGTGCTAGCGCACTTGCCCTCTACAATGAGCAGTTCTTC. Protein: CSASALALYNEQFF. The gene calls are TRBV20-1 and TRBJ2-1; D is undetermined. The germline V gene has CDR1 DFQATT and CDR2 SNEGSKA (reference sequence). This CDR3 is 14 amino acids long. V lost 3 bases, J lost 3 bases, and 12 bases lay in between.